The 19 T cell receptor beta chains below all came from one sample that was sequenced in a study of cytomegalovirus exposure and HLA in healthy donors. Amplification used 60 Vbeta primers and 13 Jbeta primers. Libraries were prepared by immunoSEQ multiplex PCR; TCRdb keeps only in-frame clonotypes and omits some of them. The sample lists under 200,000 clones, around 77% occurring once. Material: PBMCs. All receptors come from a man aged 25 to 45 in good health and CMV-seronegative.

The chain employs TRBV14 and TRBJ2-7; TRBD2 matches at 9 bases. The CDR3 consists of 17 residues. Per the germline V gene, CDR1 is SGHDN and CDR2 is FVKESK. Germline trimming cut 4 bases from V and 2 bases from J; bases unmatched to any gene: 12. The CDR3 DNA follows: TGTGCCAGCAGCCCATCCAACGGGCTAGCGGGAACCTACGAGCAGTACTTC. Its protein is CASSPSNGLAGTYEQYF.

The table lists this clone with a few counts. The V and J genes are TRBV5-1 and TRBJ2-6, with D possibly matching TRBD1 (6 bases). Per the germline V gene, CDR1 is SGHRS and CDR2 is YFSETQ. The CDR3 length is 16 residues. V was cut by 3 bases and J by 0 bases, with 10 bases left in between. The CDR3 here is CASSSTGRSGANVLTF. The CDR3 nucleotides are TGCGCCAGCAGCTCAACAGGGCGCTCTGGGGCCAACGTCCTGACTTTC. The whole variable domain, remainder taken from reference TRBV5-1 and TRBJ2-6, is KAGVTQTPRYLIKTRGQQVTLSCSPISGHRSVSWYQQTPGQGLQFLFEYFSETQRNKGNFPGRFSGRQFSNSRSEMNVSTLELGDSALYLCASSSTGRSGANVLTFGAGSRLTVL.

The V gene is TRBV30, the J gene TRBJ1-1; TRBD1 might be the D (5 bases). V was pared by 1 base and J by 8 bases, with 14 bases between. The CDR3 runs 13 residues. Germline V gene lookup returns CDR1 GTSNPN and CDR2 SVGIG (reference sequence). CDR3 DNA sequence: TGTGCCTGGAGTGGCTTAATCTGGGGCGAAGCTTTCTTT. It codes for CAWSGLIWGEAFF.

The V gene is TRBV4-2, the J gene TRBJ2-7, with D possibly matching TRBD2 (5 bases). Trimming stripped 2 bases from V and 2 bases from J, with 16 bases between. The CDR3 is 16 residues long. CDR1 LGHNA and CDR2 YNFKEQ come from the germline V gene. The CDR3 is CASSQRLQWGAYEQYF. CDR3 sequence (DNA): TGTGCCAGCAGCCAACGCCTACAGTGGGGAGCCTACGAGCAGTACTTC.

The chain combines TRBV2 with TRBJ2-7, with D possibly matching TRBD2 (5 bases). CDR3 length equals 14 residues. In germline, CDR1 is SNHLY, CDR2 FYNNEI. V was clipped by 8 bases and J by 0 bases, with 14 bases between them. This CDR3 is CASDSSESSYEQYF. The CDR3 DNA reads as TGTGCCAGCGATAGTAGCGAGAGCTCCTACGAGCAGTACTTC. Based on the CDR3 plus reference TRBV2 and TRBJ2-7, the full variable domain is EPEVTQTPSHQVTQMGQEVILRCVPISNHLYFYWYRQILGQKVEFLVSFYNNEISEKSEIFDDQFSVERPDGSNFTLKIRSTKLEDSAMYFCASDSSESSYEQYFGPGTRLTVT.

The CDR3 protein is CASSFDGSLRETQYF. The DNA of the CDR3 is TGTGCCAGCAGTTTTGACGGGTCGCTGAGGGAGACCCAGTACTTC. The chain employs TRBV27 and TRBJ2-5; D remains unclear. Germline assignment: CDR1 MNHEY and CDR2 SMNVEV (reference sequence). This CDR3 is 15 amino acids long. V was cut by 3 bases and J by 5 bases, with 16 bases left in between.

V gene TRBV7-8 combines with J gene TRBJ1-6, with 9 positions matching TRBD1. Germline trimming cut 4 bases from V and 10 bases from J; bases unmatched to any gene: 11. CDR3 length: 16 amino acids. Germline values: CDR1 SGHVS, CDR2 FQNEAQ. Here the CDR3 reads CASSSGTGTPHSPLHF. The CDR3 DNA sequence: TGTGCCAGCAGCTCTGGGACAGGGACTCCGCACTCACCCCTCCACTTT. Filled out from reference TRBV7-8 and TRBJ1-6, the complete variable domain reads GAGVSQSPRYKVAKRGQDVALRCDPISGHVSLFWYQQALGQGPEFLTYFQNEAQLDKSGLPSDRFFAERPEGSVSTLKIQRTQQEDSAVYLCASSSGTGTPHSPLHFGNGTRLTVT.

The rearrangement joins TRBV30 to TRBJ2-1; 11 bases align to TRBD2. The CDR3 has 14 amino acids. V lost 4 bases, J lost 7 bases, and 6 bases stayed unmatched. Per germline, CDR1 GTSNPN and CDR2 SVGIG (reference sequence). The CDR3 bases are TGTGCCTGGAAGAGCCTAGCGGGAGGAAATGAGCAGTTCTTC. The encoded protein is CAWKSLAGGNEQFF.

Only a few counts were recorded for this clone. V and J are TRBV11-2 and TRBJ2-4; 8 nucleotides line up with TRBD2. V lost 5 bases, J lost 8 bases, and 14 bases stayed unmatched. Germline loops: CDR1 SGHAT, CDR2 FQNNGV. CDR3 size: 16 residues. This chain's CDR3 is CASSPNPGLASHIQYF. CDR3 sequence (DNA): TGTGCCAGCAGCCCCAATCCCGGACTAGCTTCCCACATTCAGTACTTC.

The chain links TRBV5-1 to TRBJ2-1, with 8 bases aligning to TRBD2. Germline CDR1 and CDR2: SGHRS and YFSETQ. V dropped 2 bases and J dropped 8; count of bases not matched to a gene: 9. This CDR3 is 15 amino acids long. CDR3 loop: CASSLTGLVGDEQFF. DNA of the CDR3: TGCGCCAGCAGCTTAACGGGACTAGTCGGCGATGAGCAGTTCTTC.

The chain has TRBV6-1 and TRBJ2-3; D is unresolved. The germline V and J ends were trimmed by 2 bases and 7 bases, with 10 bases remaining between them. Germline lookup yields CDR1 MNHNS and CDR2 SASEGT. The CDR3 loop spans 13 amino acids. CDR3 amino acids: CASSESTYHTQYF. In DNA form, the CDR3 reads TGTGCCAGCAGTGAATCAACCTACCATACGCAGTATTTT.

The chain couples TRBV11-2 to TRBJ2-7; D is unresolved. Trimming stripped 2 bases from V and 0 bases from J, with 8 bases between. The CDR3 has 14 residues. In germline, CDR1 is SGHAT, CDR2 FQNNGV. The CDR3 here is CASSLLGYSYEQYF. The CDR3 DNA is TGTGCCAGCAGCTTATTGGGCTACTCCTACGAGCAGTACTTC.

V usage is TRBV7-2 and J usage is TRBJ2-2, with a weak D call TRBD1 (5 bases). Trimming took off 0 bases at V and 3 bases at J, with 11 bases between the two ends. This CDR3 region has 16 residues. Germline-derived CDR1 and CDR2 are SGHTA and FQGNSA. CDR3 protein: CASSLAGQRHTGELFF. The DNA of the CDR3 is TGTGCCAGCAGCTTAGCGGGGCAGCGACACACCGGGGAGCTGTTTTTT. The variable domain in full, with the rest retrieved from reference TRBV7-2 and TRBJ2-2, is GAGVSQSPSNKVTEKGKDVELRCDPISGHTALYWYRQSLGQGLEFLIYFQGNSAPDKSGLPSDRFSAERTGGSVSTLTIQRTQQEDSAVYLCASSLAGQRHTGELFFGEGSRLTVL.

Here the CDR3 DNA reads TGTGCCAGCAGACTGCCGCCCTATGGCTACACCTTC. Protein: CASRLPPYGYTF. This rearrangement joins TRBV28 to TRBJ1-2; D uncertain. V lost 6 bases to trimming and J lost 4 bases, with 9 bases between them. CDR3 size: 12 residues. Germline V lookup: CDR1 MDHEN, CDR2 SYDVKM.

V usage is TRBV19 and J usage is TRBJ1-1; D remains unclear. The V and J ends lost 7 bases and 1 base respectively, with 10 bases between them. The CDR3 sequence is 13 residues long. The V gene's germline CDR1 is LNHDA and CDR2 SQIVND (reference sequence). The CDR3 nucleotides are TGTGCCAGTACCTCTACAGCGAACACTGAAGCTTTCTTT. Amino acid sequence: CASTSTANTEAFF. The variable domain in full, completed from reference TRBV19 and TRBJ1-1, reads DGGITQSPKYLFRKEGQNVTLSCEQNLNHDAMYWYRQDPGQGLRLIYYSQIVNDFQKGDIAEGYSVSREKKESFPLTVTSAQKNPTAFYLCASTSTANTEAFFGQGTRLTVV.

This chain uses TRBV19 with TRBJ1-2; the match to TRBD1 covers 8 bases. Unmatched junction bases numbered 10, after V lost 6 bases and J lost 4 bases. Germline lookup yields CDR1 LNHDA and CDR2 SQIVND (reference sequence). The CDR3 length is 15 residues. This CDR3 is CASRTPGQATYGYTF. The CDR3 region has the DNA TGTGCCAGTAGGACTCCGGGACAGGCGACCTATGGCTACACCTTC. Full variable domain (outside the CDR3, taken from reference TRBV19 and TRBJ1-2): DGGITQSPKYLFRKEGQNVTLSCEQNLNHDAMYWYRQDPGQGLRLIYYSQIVNDFQKGDIAEGYSVSREKKESFPLTVTSAQKNPTAFYLCASRTPGQATYGYTFGSGTRLTVV.

The V call is TRBV11-2, the J call TRBJ2-5; a possible D gene is TRBD1 (5 bases). Germline CDR1 and CDR2: SGHAT and FQNNGV. Trimming took off 5 bases at V and 0 bases at J, with 13 bases between the two ends. The CDR3 loop spans 15 amino acids. The CDR3 sequence: CASSPHGADQETQYF. CDR3 bases: TGTGCCAGCAGCCCCCATGGGGCAGACCAAGAGACCCAGTACTTC.

The chain links TRBV6-1 to TRBJ2-5; 10 bases line up with TRBD1. CDR3 length equals 14 residues. Trimming cost V 5 bases and J 5 bases; bases outside gene matches: 5. Germline CDR1 reads MNHNS; CDR2 reads SASEGT. The CDR3 reads CASSRQGALETQYF. The DNA for the CDR3 is TGTGCCAGCAGTAGACAGGGGGCGCTGGAGACCCAGTACTTC.

The chain couples TRBV2 to TRBJ1-5; D uncertain. CDR1 and CDR2 from the germline V gene are SNHLY and FYNNEI. V gave up 2 bases and J gave up 4 bases, with 15 bases separating them. The CDR3 covers 16 residues. CDR3 residues: CASSEKHVIRNQPQHF. The CDR3 region has the DNA TGTGCCAGCAGTGAAAAGCACGTCATCAGGAATCAGCCCCAGCATTTT.